This T cell receptor beta chain is drawn from a study of T cells expressing NK-cell markers. TCRdb re-called the 5' RACE reads and gives one entry per CDR3 protein, without DNA. Recorded for this sample: about 110,000 distinct CDR3 sequences. The germline gives CDR1 SGHTA, CDR2 FQGTGA. The CDR3 is 12 amino acids. The sequenced sample consisted of blood T cells: a sorted CD56 or NKG2C T cell subset, CD4+ or CD8+ T cells, or bulk PBMC T cells (not recorded which). The clonotype was recovered from a woman aged 18-69 years in good health. The chain is built from TRBV7-3 and TRBJ2-1; TCRdb indicates TRBD2, and absent DNA this call remains unverified. The CDR3 loop is CASSSRASEQFF.